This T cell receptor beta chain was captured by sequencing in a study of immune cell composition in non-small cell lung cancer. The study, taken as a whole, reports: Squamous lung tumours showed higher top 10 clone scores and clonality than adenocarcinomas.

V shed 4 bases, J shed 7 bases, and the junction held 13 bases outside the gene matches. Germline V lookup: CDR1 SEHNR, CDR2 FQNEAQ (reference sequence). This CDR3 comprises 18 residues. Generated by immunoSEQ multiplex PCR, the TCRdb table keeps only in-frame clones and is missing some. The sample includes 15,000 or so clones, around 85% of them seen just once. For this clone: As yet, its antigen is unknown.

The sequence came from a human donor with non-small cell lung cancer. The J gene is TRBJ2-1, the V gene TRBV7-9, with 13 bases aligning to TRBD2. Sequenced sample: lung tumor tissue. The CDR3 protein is CASSWGLAGIRNANEQFF. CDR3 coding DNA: TGTGCCAGCAGCTGGGGACTAGCGGGAATTCGGAACGCAAATGAGCAGTTCTTC. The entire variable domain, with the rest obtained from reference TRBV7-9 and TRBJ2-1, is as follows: DTGVSQNPRHKITKRGQNVTFRCDPISEHNRLYWYRQTLGQGPEFLTYFQNEAQLEKSRLLSDRFSAERPKGSFSTLEIQRTEQGDSAMYLCASSWGLAGIRNANEQFFGPGTRLTVL.